This entry concerns a single T cell receptor beta chain. Sequenced by immunoSEQ multiplex PCR; TCRdb stores in-frame clones only, minus some. This sample has more than 95,000 clones, with roughly 90% found just once. The CDR3 extends over 13 amino acids. Germline V gene data show CDR1 as SGHVS and CDR2 as FNYEAQ. V was trimmed by 5 bases and J by 6 bases, leaving 11 bases between them. This entry is derived from a study of blood T cell repertoires in COVID-19. The TCR originated in a man aged 45-65 years with acute or convalescent COVID-19. V and J are TRBV7-6 and TRBJ2-1; D is perhaps TRBD2 (6 bases). The sequenced material came from peripheral blood. CDR3 protein: CASSPGVGNEQFF. CDR3 in DNA: TGTGCCAGCAGCCCGGGAGTGGGCAATGAGCAGTTCTTC.